Following are 18 T cell receptor beta chains from one sample sequenced in a study of blood T cells in healthy people across ages. Using a J-beta primer mix together with a sample-barcoded 5' primer, a second PCR was run for roughly 7 to 11 cycles. TCRdb re-called the 5' RACE reads through MiXCR, storing one row per CDR3 protein. The table records roughly 1,500,000 distinct CDR3 sequences, about 31% of them present only once. Material: blood. These receptors originate from a woman in her thirties in good health.

This clonotype has a handful of counts. The chain links TRBV4-2 to TRBJ1-4; D gene unclear. The ends were cut back, 0 bases at V and 4 bases at J, with 9 bases in the middle. The CDR3 is 15 amino acids. Per the germline V gene, CDR1 is LGHNA and CDR2 is YNFKEQ. CDR3 sequence: CASSQDRTGNEKLFF. The DNA of the CDR3 is TGTGCCAGCAGCCAAGACAGGACTGGTAATGAAAAACTGTTTTTT.

The V gene is TRBV28, the J gene TRBJ2-3, with a possible D match to TRBD1 (5 bases). Looked up from germline, CDR1 is MDHEN and CDR2 is SYDVKM. There are 16 residues in the CDR3. V was cut by 5 bases and J by 4 bases, with 19 bases left in between. The CDR3 DNA is TGTGCCAGCAGTCCTAGGGGTTCGTTCAGGTCAGATACGCAGTATTTT. Its translation is CASSPRGSFRSDTQYF.

Many counts were recorded for this clonotype. The CDR3: CASSHREGYEQYF. CDR3 nucleotide sequence: TGCGCCAGCAGCCACAGGGAGGGGTACGAGCAGTACTTC. V and J are TRBV5-1 and TRBJ2-7; D perhaps matches TRBD2 (7 bases). CDR1 is SGHRS, CDR2 YFSETQ, per germline. The CDR3 is 13 residues long. The V and J ends lost 4 bases and 4 bases respectively, with 12 bases between them.

V usage is TRBV6-1 and J usage is TRBJ1-4, with D possibly matching TRBD1 (5 bases). Trimming removed 6 bases from V and 0 bases from J, with 14 bases in between. Germline V CDR1 and CDR2: MNHNS, SASEGT. This CDR3 is built from 16 residues. CDR3 in amino acids: CASRSRPGTTNEKLFF. The CDR3 DNA reads as TGTGCCAGCAGATCAAGACCAGGGACAACTAATGAAAAACTGTTTTTT.

V gene TRBV6-1 combines with J gene TRBJ2-3; 11 bases are shared with TRBD2. V was pared by 4 bases and J by 1 base, with 4 bases of the junction left unmatched. Germline-derived CDR1 and CDR2 are MNHNS and SASEGT. The CDR3 runs to 16 residues. CDR3 residues: CASSVIAGGGTDTQYF. CDR3 DNA: TGTGCCAGCAGTGTAATAGCGGGAGGGGGCACAGATACGCAGTATTTT.

V usage is TRBV24-1 and J usage is TRBJ2-3, with 7 bases identical to TRBD1. V lost 5 bases and J lost 5; bases outside the gene matches: 9. The CDR3 length is 15 residues. From germline, CDR1 is KGHDR and CDR2 SFDVKD. In DNA, the CDR3 is TGTGCCACCAGTGTAAGGGGGCGCGGTAAAGATACGCAGTATTTT. Its translation: CATSVRGRGKDTQYF.

This clonotype has a single count. The chain joins TRBV20-1 to TRBJ1-1, with D uncertain. This CDR3 region has 14 residues. CDR1 is DFQATT, CDR2 SNEGSKA, per germline (reference sequence). V was shortened by 0 bases and J by 4 bases, with 12 bases between the two germline ends. This chain's CDR3 is CSARDPRAATEAFF. The CDR3 nucleotides read TGCAGTGCTAGAGACCCGAGGGCGGCCACTGAAGCTTTCTTT.

The chain is built from TRBV20-1 and TRBJ1-4, with D unresolved. The CDR3 is 13 amino acids. CDR1 DFQATT and CDR2 SNEGSKA come from the germline V gene (reference sequence). The V end lost 3 bases, the J end lost 0 bases, and 5 bases lay between the germline ends. The CDR3 nucleotides are TGCAGTGCTAGGAGTGCAACTAATGAAAAACTGTTTTTT. It is translated as CSARSATNEKLFF.

Concerning this clonotype itself: A much larger clone is a single base away; this may be a read error. The chain has TRBV10-3 and TRBJ2-7, with 8 bases fitting TRBD2. In germline, CDR1 is ENHRY, CDR2 SYGVKD. This CDR3 is built from 14 residues. CDR3 coding DNA: TGTGCCATCAGTACCGGACTAGCAGGAGACGAGCGGTACTTC. This gives the protein CAISTGLAGDERYF.

In this sample, this clonotype turned up a few times. The V and J genes are TRBV6-5 and TRBJ2-5; D gene ambiguous. Trimming stripped 4 bases from V and 11 bases from J, with 17 bases between. The CDR3 covers 13 residues. Looked up from germline, CDR1 is MNHEY and CDR2 is SVGAGI. In DNA, the CDR3 is TGTGCCAGCAGTTTCGCAGCCTACAATGAGCAGTACTTC. It codes for CASSFAAYNEQYF.

The J gene is TRBJ1-1, the V gene TRBV6-1; 7 bases align to TRBD1. The CDR3 is 15 amino acids. The V and J ends lost 4 bases and 0 bases, in that order; junction bases with no gene match: 5. The germline CDR1 and CDR2 sequences are MNHNS and SASEGT. The CDR3 loop reads CASSGGDRVNTEAFF. CDR3 sequence (DNA): TGTGCCAGCAGTGGGGGCGACAGGGTGAACACTGAAGCTTTCTTT.

The chain carries TRBV7-2 and TRBJ2-3; D remains unclear. CDR3 size: 12 residues. Germline CDR1 is SGHTA and CDR2 is FQGNSA. V was pared by 1 base and J by 8 bases, with 7 bases between. CDR3 loop: CASSLVWSTQYF. The CDR3 nucleotides read TGTGCCAGCAGCTTAGTGTGGAGTACGCAGTATTTT.

V usage is TRBV20-1 and J usage is TRBJ1-2, with D possibly being TRBD1 (5 bases). V was cut by 4 bases and J by 6 bases, with 12 bases left in between. The germline gives CDR1 DFQATT, CDR2 SNEGSKA (reference sequence). The CDR3 is 12 amino acids. The CDR3 protein is CSAMVGVHGYTF. CDR3 coding DNA: TGCAGTGCTATGGTGGGGGTCCATGGCTACACCTTC.

The chain recombines TRBV20-1 with TRBJ1-5; 11 nucleotides align to TRBD1. The CDR3 runs to 16 residues. Germline V gene lookup returns CDR1 DFQATT and CDR2 SNEGSKA (reference sequence). The V and J ends lost 5 bases and 2 bases, in that order; junction bases with no gene match: 8. CDR3 residues: CSAGDRGVGGNQPQHF. The CDR3 bases are TGCAGTGCTGGGGACAGGGGGGTTGGTGGCAATCAGCCCCAGCATTTT.

The V and J genes are TRBV30 and TRBJ1-2, with TRBD1 identical over 8 bases. Looked up from germline, CDR1 is GTSNPN and CDR2 is SVGIG (reference sequence). This CDR3 region has 13 residues. Trimming took 2 bases from V and 6 from J; bases not matched to a gene: 5. CDR3 sequence: CAWSWGRGHGYTF. DNA for the CDR3: TGTGCCTGGAGTTGGGGCAGGGGGCATGGCTACACCTTC. The whole variable domain, remainder taken from reference TRBV30 and TRBJ1-2, is SQTIHQWPATLVQPVGSPLSLECTVEGTSNPNLYWYRQAAGRGLQLLFYSVGIGQISSEVPQNLSASRPQDRQFILSSKKLLLSDSGFYLCAWSWGRGHGYTFGSGTRLTVV.

The chain uses TRBV7-9 and TRBJ2-6; unclear D gene. The CDR3 spans 16 residues. Germline V CDR1 and CDR2: SEHNR, FQNEAQ (reference sequence). The V end lost 3 bases, the J end lost 4 bases, and 13 bases lay between the germline ends. The CDR3 DNA sequence: TGTGCCAGCAGCTTTACAGACCTCTCCGGGGCCAACGTCCTGACTTTC. Encoded protein: CASSFTDLSGANVLTF.

This sequence joins TRBV9 and TRBJ2-3, with 10 bases lining up with TRBD2. The V segment lost 0 bases and the J segment 7 bases; nucleotides outside the gene matches: 5. CDR3 length equals 15 residues. Germline-derived CDR1 and CDR2 are SGDLS and YYNGEE. The CDR3 coding sequence is TGTGCCAGCAGCGTAGCTAGCGGGAGTCCGTATACGCAGTATTTT. Amino acids: CASSVASGSPYTQYF.

The V gene is TRBV12-3 or TRBV12-4, the J gene TRBJ2-1; TRBD2 aligns across 7 bases. Trimming removed 3 bases from V and 7 bases from J; junction bases left unmatched: 9. The CDR3 consists of 15 residues. CDR3 DNA: TGTGCCAGCAGTTTGGGCGGACTAGAGAGGAATGAGCAGTTCTTC. Protein: CASSLGGLERNEQFF.